Each of the 11 T cell receptor beta chains below was sequenced from the same sample in a study of blood T cells in healthy people across ages. Together with a sample-barcoded 5' primer, a J-beta primer mix was included in a second PCR lasting roughly 6 to 12 cycles. TCRdb fed the 5' RACE reads into MiXCR, producing one record per CDR3 protein. The sample consists of roughly 1.6 million distinct CDR3 sequences, around 35% of them appearing once. Sequencing used blood. The source of these receptors is a young woman in good health.

Points on this clonotype: A much larger clone lies one base from this, so it may be a read error. The chain recombines TRBV29-1 with TRBJ2-1; D is undetermined. From germline, CDR1 is SQVTM and CDR2 ANQGSEA. CDR3 length equals 14 residues. Trimming took off 4 bases at V and 2 bases at J, with 12 bases between the two ends. The CDR3 sequence is CSVVLVSPYNEQFF. DNA for the CDR3: TGCAGCGTTGTTTTAGTCAGCCCCTACAATGAGCAGTTCTTC.

This clonotype was seen a handful of times. This rearrangement joins TRBV28 to TRBJ1-2, with D possibly matching TRBD1 (6 bases). Germline V lookup: CDR1 MDHEN, CDR2 SYDVKM. There are 14 residues in the CDR3. Trimming cost V 5 bases and J 7 bases, with 17 bases left between them. CDR3 DNA: TGTGCCAGCAGTATAACCGACAGGCCGAGTGGCTACACCTTC. Its translation is CASSITDRPSGYTF.

V and J are TRBV10-2 and TRBJ2-7; TRBD2 matches at 7 bases. The CDR3 runs 14 residues. V trimming: 6 bases; J trimming: 0 bases; junction bases outside the gene matches: 5. CDR1 and CDR2 (germline): WSHSY, SAAADI. CDR3 DNA sequence: TGCGCCAGCAGGGTGACTAGCAGCTCCTACGAGCAGTACTTC. Its protein product is CASRVTSSSYEQYF.

In regard to this clonotype: Germline and junction disagree at one end, which may indicate a read error. The chain recombines TRBV7-9 with TRBJ1-2; TRBD1 might be the D (5 bases). There are 15 residues in the CDR3. In germline, CDR1 is SEHNR, CDR2 FQNEAQ (reference sequence). In nucleotides, the CDR3 is TGTGTCAGCAGCTTGGCCCACCAGGGTTGTTATGGCTACACCTTC. Translating gives CVSSLAHQGCYGYTF.

The chain carries TRBV29-1 and TRBJ1-4; D is unresolved. Trimming removed 5 bases from V and 8 bases from J, with 9 bases in between. Germline CDR1 and CDR2: SQVTM and ANQGSEA. The CDR3 is made up of 11 amino acids. The DNA of the CDR3 is TGCAGCGTTTCTGCTGAAGAAAAACTGTTTTTT. It translates to CSVSAEEKLFF.

The chain employs TRBV2 and TRBJ2-5; D possibly matches TRBD1 or TRBD2 (5 bases each). The tail of the sequence fits TRBJ2-7 better, so the J call may be wrong. The CDR3 contains 13 residues. CDR1 and CDR2 (germline): SNHLY, FYNNEI. CDR3: CASSKGTDYEQYF. The CDR3, as DNA: TGTGCCAGCAGCAAAGGGACCGACTACGAGCAGTACTTC.

The CDR3 DNA follows: TGCAGTGCTATAGGGGTGAATGGCTACACCTTC. This gives the protein CSAIGVNGYTF. This chain links TRBV20-1 with TRBJ1-2, with D tentatively TRBD1 (5 bases). CDR1 and CDR2 (germline): DFQATT, SNEGSKA (reference sequence). V lost 4 bases and J 6 bases, leaving 9 bases between the germline ends. The CDR3 length is 11 residues.

This clonotype was observed at least ten times. The rearrangement uses TRBV12-3 or TRBV12-4 and TRBJ2-5; 7 bases agree with TRBD1. The CDR3 sequence is 14 residues long. The trim removed 6 bases at V and 2 bases at J, leaving 6 bases unmatched. CDR3 loop: CASSSGQKQETQYF. CDR3 nucleotide sequence: TGTGCCAGCAGCTCGGGACAGAAGCAAGAGACCCAGTACTTC.

This chain uses TRBV6-6 with TRBJ2-1; 9 nucleotides align to TRBD1. Trimming at V came to 5 bases and at J to 5 bases, leaving 7 bases not matched to a gene. Germline assignment: CDR1 MNHNY and CDR2 SVGAGI (reference sequence). The CDR3 totals 15 residues. Here the CDR3 DNA reads TGTGCCAGCAGTAAACAACAGGGGGCCCACAATGAGCAGTTCTTC. This sequence encodes CASSKQQGAHNEQFF.

This chain connects TRBV7-8 to TRBJ1-4; no clear D. V gave up 1 base and J gave up 8 bases, with 11 bases separating them. Germline V gives CDR1 SGHVS, CDR2 FQNEAQ. The CDR3 is 14 residues long. CDR3 in amino acids: CASSLDTDLEKLFF. CDR3 coding DNA: TGTGCCAGCAGCTTAGATACCGACCTAGAAAAACTGTTTTTT.

This clonotype has more than one count but fewer than ten. The chain is built from TRBV10-1 and TRBJ2-3; perhaps TRBD2 as D (6 bases). V lost 3 bases, J lost 4 bases, and 14 bases lay in between. This CDR3 is built from 15 residues. The germline V gene has CDR1 WNHNN and CDR2 SYGVQD (reference sequence). The CDR3 here is CASSDGRLGADTQYF. In DNA, the CDR3 is TGCGCCAGCAGTGATGGGCGACTAGGGGCAGATACGCAGTATTTT.